This TCR beta chain was documented in a study of T cell responses to AZD1222 COVID-19 vaccine. The CDR3 is made up of 14 amino acids. Trimming took 3 bases from V and 7 from J, leaving 15 bases between them. Germline V gene lookup returns CDR1 WNHNN and CDR2 SYGVQD (reference sequence). Pooling was applied to second doses at about 4 or about 12 weeks. Study-level findings and limits: The study sampled repertoires only after the peak T cell response. Following two doses of AZD1222, Spike-specific TCR breadth and depth rose. Donors were chiefly white British, with a greater number of females, and clonal diversity was perhaps underestimated.

A few counts support this clone. Antigen: not known. Libraries were prepared by immunoSEQ multiplex PCR; TCRdb keeps only in-frame clonotypes and omits some of them. The sample includes some 110,000 clones, approximately 90% seen only once; the top ten take around 7.1%. The TCR was taken from an adult who received the AZD1222 COVID-19 vaccine. Sequenced here: peripheral blood, sampled 28 days after the second AZD1222 dose. The chain carries TRBV10-1 and TRBJ1-1, with D hard to call. The chain's CDR3 is CASSEVPEGGEAFF. CDR3 coding DNA: TGCGCCAGCAGTGAAGTCCCCGAGGGCGGTGAAGCTTTCTTT.